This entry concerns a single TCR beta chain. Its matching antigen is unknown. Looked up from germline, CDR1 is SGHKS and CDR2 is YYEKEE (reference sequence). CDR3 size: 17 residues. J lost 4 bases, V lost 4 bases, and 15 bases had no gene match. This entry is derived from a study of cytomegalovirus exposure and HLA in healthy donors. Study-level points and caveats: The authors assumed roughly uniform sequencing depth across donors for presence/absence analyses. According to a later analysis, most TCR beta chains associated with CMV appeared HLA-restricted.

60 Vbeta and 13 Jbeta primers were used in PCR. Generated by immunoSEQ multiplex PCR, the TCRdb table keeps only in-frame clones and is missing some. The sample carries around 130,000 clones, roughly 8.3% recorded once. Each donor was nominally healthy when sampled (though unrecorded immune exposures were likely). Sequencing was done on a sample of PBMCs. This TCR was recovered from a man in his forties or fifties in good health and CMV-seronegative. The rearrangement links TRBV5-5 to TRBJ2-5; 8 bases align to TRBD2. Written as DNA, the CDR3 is TGTGCCAGCAGCCTCCTTTGGACTAGCCGGGGTGGAGAGACCCAGTACTTC. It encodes CASSLLWTSRGGETQYF.